One and the same sample provided the 27 T cell receptor beta chains below, sequenced in a study of blood T cell repertoires in COVID-19. This table comes from immunoSEQ multiplex PCR, and its TCRdb copy is limited to in-frame clones, with some not included. The sample yields about 140,000 clones, around three quarters seen once. Specimen: peripheral blood. The receptors shown here come from a man aged 60 to 75 with acute or convalescent COVID-19.

The chain carries TRBV6-2 or TRBV6-3 and TRBJ2-3; the match to TRBD2 covers 12 bases. The germline CDR1 and CDR2 sequences are MNHEY and SVGEGT. The ends lost 0 bases at V and 2 bases at J; junction bases unmatched: 3. There are 17 residues in the CDR3. This CDR3 reads CASSYSGLAGPTDTQYF. The CDR3 DNA follows: TGTGCCAGCAGTTACTCCGGACTAGCGGGACCCACAGATACGCAGTATTTT.

The chain is built from TRBV7-9 and TRBJ2-7, with 7 bases aligning to TRBD2. CDR1 is SEHNR and CDR2 is FQNEAQ in the germline V gene (reference sequence). This CDR3 spans 17 amino acids. J lost 3 bases, V lost 1 base, and 12 bases had no gene match. The CDR3 sequence: CASSLVGRGEGYYEQYF. DNA for the CDR3: TGTGCCAGCAGCTTAGTAGGGCGTGGGGAGGGATACTACGAGCAGTACTTC.

The chain is built from TRBV4-3 and TRBJ1-4, with D unclear. The CDR3 runs 15 residues. V was trimmed by 0 bases and J by 7 bases, leaving 12 bases between them. The germline gives CDR1 LGHNA, CDR2 YSLEER. CDR3 amino acids: CASSQEEASGEKLFF. CDR3 DNA sequence: TGCGCCAGCAGCCAAGAGGAGGCTTCGGGTGAAAAACTGTTTTTT.

J is TRBJ2-5 and V is TRBV7-2; D remains ambiguous. V gave up 5 bases and J gave up 2 bases, with 9 bases separating them. CDR1 is SGHTA and CDR2 is FQGNSA in the germline V gene. There are 13 residues in the CDR3. The CDR3 loop reads CASSLQRQETQYF. DNA for the CDR3: TGTGCCAGCAGCCTCCAGCGACAAGAGACCCAGTACTTC.

This chain uses TRBV19 with TRBJ1-1; D gene ambiguous. The CDR3 loop spans 13 amino acids. V lost 3 bases, J lost 3 bases, and 8 bases lay in between. Germline loops: CDR1 LNHDA, CDR2 SQIVND (reference sequence). In DNA, the CDR3 is TGTGCCAGTAGTATGAACAGCTACACTGAAGCTTTCTTT. It specifies CASSMNSYTEAFF.

The chain uses TRBV2 and TRBJ2-1; no clear D. The CDR3 totals 12 residues. V shed 10 bases and J shed 0 bases, with 7 bases lying between them. The germline gives CDR1 SNHLY, CDR2 FYNNEI. In DNA, the CDR3 is TGTGCCACCCTAAGCTCCTACAATGAGCAGTTCTTC. Translating it yields CATLSSYNEQFF.

This clone was seen once. The chain employs TRBV13 and TRBJ2-4; D is uncertain. The CDR3 is made up of 11 amino acids. Germline-derived CDR1 and CDR2 are PRHDT and FYEKMQ (reference sequence). Trimming removed 4 bases from V and 6 bases from J, with 4 bases in between. The CDR3 loop is CASSSGNIQYF. The CDR3 region has the DNA TGTGCCAGCAGCTCCGGAAACATTCAGTACTTC.

V is TRBV7-5 and J is TRBJ2-3; whether TRBD2, the table's D call, matches the DNA was not checked. TRBV7-5 is deemed a pseudogene. This CDR3 has 19 residues. CDR3 protein: CVRTSPPGTSGRVPDTQYF. For the CDR3, the DNA is TGTGTCAGAACCTCCCCCCCCGGGACTAGCGGGAGGGTCCCAGATACGCAGTATTTT.

The J gene is TRBJ1-3, the V gene TRBV2, with TRBD1 as a possible D gene (5 bases). Deletions cut 5 bases from V and 1 base from J, with 12 bases between. CDR1 SNHLY and CDR2 FYNNEI come from the germline V gene. This CDR3 spans 15 amino acids. CDR3 loop: CASSKRGTSGNTIYF. Here the CDR3 DNA reads TGTGCCAGCAGTAAACGCGGGACTTCTGGAAACACCATATATTTT.

The chain combines TRBV5-1 with TRBJ2-1; a possible D gene is TRBD2 (6 bases). CDR3 length: 15 residues. Germline loops: CDR1 SGHRS, CDR2 YFSETQ. Trimming stripped 5 bases from V and 1 base from J, with 13 bases between. CDR3 protein: CASRSRLDSYNEQFF. CDR3 coding DNA: TGCGCCAGCAGGTCCAGACTAGATTCCTACAATGAGCAGTTCTTC.

V and J are TRBV6-2 or TRBV6-3 and TRBJ1-1; D not certain. V lost 2 bases and J 1 base, leaving 11 bases between the germline ends. From germline, CDR1 is MNHEY and CDR2 SVGEGT. The CDR3 runs to 15 residues. The CDR3 is CASSYGGRPNTEAFF. The DNA for the CDR3 is TGTGCCAGCAGTTACGGAGGCAGACCGAACACTGAAGCTTTCTTT.

V and J are TRBV18 and TRBJ1-4; 7 nucleotides line up with TRBD1. The CDR3 spans 14 residues. V was pared by 3 bases and J by 8 bases, with 6 bases of the junction left unmatched. From germline, CDR1 is KGHSH and CDR2 LQKENI. The CDR3 is CASSPDRPQEKLFF. CDR3 DNA: TGTGCCAGCTCACCGGACAGGCCGCAGGAAAAACTGTTTTTT.

The chain has TRBV9 and TRBJ2-7, with 8 bases lining up with TRBD1. Germline-derived CDR1 and CDR2 are SGDLS and YYNGEE. Unmatched junction bases numbered 12, after V lost 5 bases and J lost 2 bases. The CDR3 length is 16 residues. This chain's CDR3 is CASSFGGGQVPYEQYF. The CDR3 bases are TGTGCCAGCAGTTTTGGAGGGGGACAGGTCCCCTACGAGCAGTACTTC.

V and J are TRBV28 and TRBJ2-7; TRBD2 might be the D (6 bases). Germline loops: CDR1 MDHEN, CDR2 SYDVKM. Trimming took off 4 bases at V and 4 bases at J, with 14 bases between the two ends. The CDR3 is 14 amino acids. The CDR3 is CASSYGGIAYEQYF. The CDR3 DNA follows: TGTGCCAGCAGTTATGGGGGGATAGCATACGAGCAGTACTTC.

The rearrangement links TRBV6-5 to TRBJ2-3; maybe TRBD1 (6 bases). Trimming shortened V by 6 bases and J by 0 bases, and 13 bases separated the two germline ends. Germline V gene lookup returns CDR1 MNHEY and CDR2 SVGAGI. The CDR3 runs 15 residues. In nucleotides, the CDR3 is TGTGCCAGCAGGCCCTCAGGGGCTAGCACAGATACGCAGTATTTT. Amino acids: CASRPSGASTDTQYF.

The chain is built from TRBV5-1 and TRBJ1-4, with 10 bases identical to TRBD1. After removal of 4 bases from V and 3 bases from J, the junction contained 3 bases not matched to a gene. Germline V gene sequence: CDR1 SGHRS, CDR2 YFSETQ. The CDR3 is 15 amino acids. As DNA, the CDR3 is TGCGCCAGCAGCGGACAGGGGGGCCCTAATGAAAAACTGTTTTTT. Translation: CASSGQGGPNEKLFF.

This chain uses TRBV27 with TRBJ2-1, with 14 bases that match TRBD2. The germline V gene has CDR1 MNHEY and CDR2 SMNVEV (reference sequence). With 5 bases clipped from V and 10 bases from J, the junction kept 4 bases outside the gene matches. This CDR3 spans 14 amino acids. The CDR3 bases are TGTGCCAGCAGTACGGGACTAGCGGGAGACGAGCAGTTCTTC. It translates to CASSTGLAGDEQFF.

The rearrangement joins TRBV19 to TRBJ1-1; TRBD1 matches at 9 bases. V gave up 7 bases and J gave up 5 bases; unmatched junction bases: 8. CDR1 is LNHDA, CDR2 SQIVND, per germline (reference sequence). This CDR3 comprises 14 residues. The CDR3 loop is CASIITGGATEAFF. CDR3 bases: TGTGCCAGTATCATCACAGGGGGCGCGACTGAAGCTTTCTTT.

This clone was observed a single time. The chain uses TRBV6-5 and TRBJ2-4, with D uncertain. CDR3 size: 14 residues. Germline CDR1 is MNHEY and CDR2 is SVGAGI. Trimming stripped 7 bases from V and 0 bases from J, with 10 bases between. The CDR3 nucleotides are TGTGCCAGCAAGGCTGACTTAGCCAAAAACATTCAGTACTTC. Encoded protein: CASKADLAKNIQYF.

The chain employs TRBV5-8 and TRBJ2-3; tentative D call: TRBD2 (5 bases). CDR3 length: 13 amino acids. The V and J ends lost 1 base and 3 bases respectively, with 6 bases between them. Germline CDR1 and CDR2: SGHTS and YDEGEE. CDR3 residues: CASSLPGTDTQYF. The CDR3 region has the DNA TGTGCCAGCAGCTTGCCGGGGACAGATACGCAGTATTTT.

The chain has TRBV6-2 or TRBV6-3 and TRBJ2-5, with TRBD1 identical over 7 bases. Trimming cost V 5 bases and J 10 bases; bases outside gene matches: 7. Germline CDR1 reads MNHEY; CDR2 reads SVGEGT. The CDR3 covers 12 residues. The CDR3 coding sequence is TGTGCCAGCAGTCGCCGACAGGGAGACCAGTACTTC. Its translation is CASSRRQGDQYF.

The chain has TRBV28 and TRBJ2-7; 11 bases are shared with TRBD1. The J segment lost 9 bases and the V segment lost 4 bases, leaving 5 bases of the junction unmatched. The CDR3 spans 13 residues. Germline-derived CDR1 and CDR2 are MDHEN and SYDVKM. CDR3 sequence: CASSSGQGAVQYF. DNA for the CDR3: TGTGCCAGCAGTTCCGGACAGGGGGCGGTGCAGTACTTC. The complete variable domain, with remaining parts taken from reference TRBV28 and TRBJ2-7, reads DVKVTQSSRYLVKRTGEKVFLECVQDMDHENMFWYRQDPGLGLRLIYFSYDVKMKEKGDIPEGYSVSREKKERFSLILESASTNQTSMYLCASSSGQGAVQYFGPGTRLTVT.

The chain uses TRBV30 and TRBJ2-7; 7 nucleotides match TRBD1. Germline loops: CDR1 GTSNPN, CDR2 SVGIG (reference sequence). J was trimmed by 1 base and V by 2 bases; bases with no gene match: 2. This CDR3 comprises 13 residues. CDR3 nucleotides: TGTGCCTGGAGTCGACAGGGTTCCTACGAGCAGTACTTC. Protein sequence: CAWSRQGSYEQYF.

The V call is TRBV30, the J call TRBJ2-7; 7 nucleotides align to TRBD1. Looked up from germline, CDR1 is GTSNPN and CDR2 is SVGIG (reference sequence). J was trimmed by 4 bases and V by 4 bases; bases with no gene match: 4. CDR3 length: 12 amino acids. The CDR3 sequence: CAWTRQGYEQYF. CDR3 nucleotides: TGTGCCTGGACCAGACAGGGTTACGAGCAGTACTTC. Based on the CDR3 plus reference TRBV30 and TRBJ2-7, the full variable domain is SQTIHQWPATLVQPVGSPLSLECTVEGTSNPNLYWYRQAAGRGLQLLFYSVGIGQISSEVPQNLSASRPQDRQFILSSKKLLLSDSGFYLCAWTRQGYEQYFGPGTRLTVT.

A word on this clone: The junction differs from germline at one of its ends, possibly a read error. The gene calls are TRBV7-9 and TRBJ2-1, with D possibly matching TRBD1 (6 bases). The CDR3 is 13 residues long. Germline assignment: CDR1 SEHNR and CDR2 FQNEAQ (reference sequence). CDR3 nucleotide sequence: TGTGTCAGCAGCTTCTACAGGGCCAATGAGCAGTTCTTC. This translates into CVSSFYRANEQFF.

As DNA, the CDR3 is TGCGCCAGCAGCCCCAGGACAGGGAAAGGAACTGAAGCTTTCTTT. Protein: CASSPRTGKGTEAFF. The chain is built from TRBV4-1 and TRBJ1-1, with 8 bases that match TRBD1. Germline assignment: CDR1 MGHRA and CDR2 YSYEKL. V trimming: 4 bases; J trimming: 5 bases; junction bases outside the gene matches: 9. The length of the CDR3 is 15 residues.

The chain recombines TRBV30 with TRBJ2-7; tentatively, D is TRBD2 (5 bases). There are 13 residues in the CDR3. The germline V gene has CDR1 GTSNPN and CDR2 SVGIG (reference sequence). The ends were cut back, 0 bases at V and 0 bases at J, with 6 bases in the middle. The CDR3 region has the DNA TGTGCCTGGAGTGTCGGACTCTCCTACGAGCAGTACTTC. It yields the protein CAWSVGLSYEQYF. The entire variable domain, with the rest obtained from reference TRBV30 and TRBJ2-7, is as follows: SQTIHQWPATLVQPVGSPLSLECTVEGTSNPNLYWYRQAAGRGLQLLFYSVGIGQISSEVPQNLSASRPQDRQFILSSKKLLLSDSGFYLCAWSVGLSYEQYFGPGTRLTVT.